The next 24 T cell receptor beta chains were all read from a single sample in a study of shared clonotypes between healthy human individuals. Data came from immunoSEQ multiplex PCR; TCRdb stores just in-frame clones and leaves some out. The sample has some 500,000 clones, around 96% seen once. Sequenced material: naive CD4+ T cells sorted from blood. Subset denoted: CD45RA+ positively selected. The receptors were gathered from a woman aged 25 to 39 in good health.

The chain couples TRBV5-4 to TRBJ1-2, with D possibly matching TRBD1 (5 bases). CDR3 length: 14 amino acids. V was cut by 0 bases and J by 13 bases, with 19 bases left in between. Germline V CDR1 and CDR2: SGHNT, YYREEE (reference sequence). CDR3 protein: CASSLVDGQGTITF. The CDR3 region has the DNA TGTGCCAGCAGCTTGGTAGATGGGCAGGGAACAATCACCTTC.

This clone was observed a single time. V gene TRBV4-2 combines with J gene TRBJ1-1; D ambiguous. CDR3 length equals 16 residues. CDR1 LGHNA and CDR2 YNFKEQ come from the germline V gene. Trimming removed 3 bases from V and 4 bases from J, with 18 bases in between. CDR3 protein: CASSHTGPPGATEAFF. DNA of the CDR3: TGTGCCAGCAGCCACACCGGGCCCCCGGGAGCCACTGAAGCTTTCTTT.

This chain joins TRBV2 and TRBJ2-5; D gene uncertain. Germline assignment: CDR1 SNHLY and CDR2 FYNNEI. The CDR3 is made up of 13 amino acids. V was pared by 5 bases and J by 3 bases, with 10 bases between. CDR3: CASSPTLEETQYF. The DNA for the CDR3 is TGTGCCAGCAGTCCCACTCTTGAAGAGACCCAGTACTTC.

The chain carries TRBV28 and TRBJ2-7; D is ambiguous. The CDR3 is made up of 14 amino acids. The ends were cut back, 2 bases at V and 2 bases at J, with 10 bases in the middle. The germline V gene encodes CDR1 MDHEN and CDR2 SYDVKM. In DNA, the CDR3 is TGTGCCAGCAGTTTAGTGGGCGGAACCTACGAGCAGTACTTC. Its translation is CASSLVGGTYEQYF.

The chain joins TRBV4-1 to TRBJ2-7, with 10 positions matching TRBD2. This CDR3 is built from 17 residues. Germline V gene lookup returns CDR1 MGHRA and CDR2 YSYEKL. Trimming took 1 base from V and 0 from J; bases not matched to a gene: 6. CDR3 nucleotides: TGCGCCAGCAGCCAAGTCCGACTAGCGGGCTCCTCCTACGAGCAGTACTTC. Amino acid sequence: CASSQVRLAGSSYEQYF.

The chain employs TRBV28 and TRBJ1-2; possibly TRBD1 for D (5 bases). Germline CDR1 MDHEN, CDR2 SYDVKM. V dropped 6 bases and J dropped 8 bases, with 16 bases sitting between them. The CDR3 consists of 13 residues. In DNA, the CDR3 is TGTGCCAGCAGAGTGGGGGGGAAGCGGGGCTACACCTTC. As protein: CASRVGGKRGYTF.

The gene calls are TRBV7-6 and TRBJ2-1; D may match TRBD1 or TRBD2 (5 bases each). Germline V gene lookup returns CDR1 SGHVS and CDR2 FNYEAQ. Trimming shortened V by 4 bases and J by 0 bases, and 13 bases separated the two germline ends. The CDR3 is 16 residues long. The CDR3 loop is CASSSRDGSSYNEQFF. CDR3 nucleotide sequence: TGTGCCAGCAGCTCTAGGGACGGTAGCTCCTACAATGAGCAGTTCTTC. Supplemented by reference TRBV7-6 and TRBJ2-1, the full variable domain reads GAGVSQSPRYKVTKRGQDVALRCDPISGHVSLYWYRQALGQGPEFLTYFNYEAQQDKSGLPNDRFSAERPEGSISTLTIQRTEQRDSAMYRCASSSRDGSSYNEQFFGPGTRLTVL.

This sequence joins TRBV5-1 and TRBJ2-1, with 9 bases lining up with TRBD2. The ends lost 4 bases at V and 2 bases at J; junction bases unmatched: 7. CDR3 length: 16 residues. The V gene's germline CDR1 is SGHRS and CDR2 YFSETQ. The CDR3 DNA follows: TGCGCCAGCAGCCCCGCGACTAGCGGCCCCTACAATGAGCAGTTCTTC. Encoded protein: CASSPATSGPYNEQFF.

The CDR3 DNA follows: TGTGCCAGCACCCTGGGCGACACCATATATTTT. Translation: CASTLGDTIYF. The rearrangement joins TRBV11-2 to TRBJ1-3; D remains ambiguous. Trimming shortened V by 7 bases and J by 8 bases, and 9 bases separated the two germline ends. The CDR3 totals 11 residues. Germline CDR1 and CDR2: SGHAT and FQNNGV.

This chain uses TRBV19 with TRBJ2-1, with D possibly being TRBD2 (6 bases). Germline lookup yields CDR1 LNHDA and CDR2 SQIVND (reference sequence). Trimming took off 2 bases at V and 10 bases at J, with 15 bases between the two ends. The CDR3 loop spans 14 amino acids. The CDR3 here is CASSIPGYGGEQFF. For the CDR3, the DNA is TGTGCCAGTAGTATACCCGGATATGGGGGGGAGCAGTTCTTC.

The chain is built from TRBV27 and TRBJ1-5, with a possible D match to TRBD1 (6 bases). Trimming removed 5 bases at V and 6 bases at J, with 11 bases between. Germline V gene sequence: CDR1 MNHEY, CDR2 SMNVEV (reference sequence). The CDR3 covers 13 residues. The DNA of the CDR3 is TGTGCCAGCAGTCCCCTCAGGGGTCAGCCCCAGCATTTT. The encoded protein is CASSPLRGQPQHF.

As for this clone: Within the sample, other DNA sequences also encode this same CDR3. The V gene is TRBV18, the J gene TRBJ2-5; 9 nucleotides agree with TRBD1. CDR1 is KGHSH and CDR2 is LQKENI in the germline V gene. The V and J ends lost 6 bases and 5 bases, in that order; junction bases with no gene match: 4. The CDR3 covers 13 residues. The CDR3 region is CASSSGQGETQYF. DNA for the CDR3: TGTGCCAGCTCCTCTGGACAGGGGGAGACCCAGTACTTC.

The chain couples TRBV5-1 to TRBJ1-2, with a weak D call TRBD1 (5 bases). The V gene's germline CDR1 is SGHRS and CDR2 YFSETQ. With 3 bases removed from V and 6 bases from J, the gap between germline ends came to 12 bases. This CDR3 is built from 13 residues. The CDR3 sequence: CASSWGGTDGYTF. The CDR3 region has the DNA TGCGCCAGCAGCTGGGGAGGGACGGATGGCTACACCTTC.

The chain combines TRBV9 with TRBJ1-1; the D gene is possibly TRBD1 (6 bases). CDR1 is SGDLS and CDR2 is YYNGEE in the germline V gene. Between the trimmed V and J ends, which lost 0 bases and 1 base, there was a span of 19 bases. The CDR3 loop spans 18 amino acids. CDR3 sequence (DNA): TGTGCCAGCAGCGTAGACCACAGGGCCTACTTGCCGAACACTGAAGCTTTCTTT. This sequence encodes CASSVDHRAYLPNTEAFF.

V is TRBV30 and J is TRBJ2-1; D is ambiguous. From germline, CDR1 is GTSNPN and CDR2 SVGIG (reference sequence). The CDR3 spans 17 residues. With 0 bases removed from V and 4 bases from J, the gap between germline ends came to 19 bases. The CDR3 nucleotides are TGTGCCTGGAGTGTTTTCCCCCTCCGGAGCCCTTACAATGAGCAGTTCTTC. Its protein is CAWSVFPLRSPYNEQFF.

The V gene is TRBV7-2, the J gene TRBJ2-3, with D perhaps given as TRBD1 or TRBD2 (6 bases each). V lost 3 bases and J lost 0, with 10 bases in between. Germline V lookup: CDR1 SGHTA, CDR2 FQGNSA. The CDR3 runs 15 residues. The CDR3 nucleotides are TGTGCCAGCAGCTTTGGGGGGCGTAGCACAGATACGCAGTATTTT. Translation gives CASSFGGRSTDTQYF.

The V gene is TRBV5-4, the J gene TRBJ2-7, with D possibly being TRBD1 (5 bases). CDR1 is SGHNT and CDR2 is YYREEE in the germline V gene (reference sequence). This CDR3 comprises 15 residues. V was pared by 2 bases and J by 0 bases, with 12 bases between. CDR3: CASSFIDRSSYEQYF. The CDR3 region has the DNA TGTGCCAGCAGCTTCATCGACAGAAGCTCCTACGAGCAGTACTTC.

The chain uses TRBV6-6 and TRBJ2-7, with D unresolved. V lost 6 bases and J lost 6, with 18 bases in between. The CDR3 sequence is 14 residues long. In germline, CDR1 is MNHNY, CDR2 SVGAGI (reference sequence). The CDR3 loop is CASSYETGLGEQYF. The CDR3 DNA sequence: TGTGCCAGCAGCTACGAGACCGGCTTGGGCGAGCAGTACTTC.

This chain joins TRBV28 and TRBJ1-5; D gene uncertain. The V gene's germline CDR1 is MDHEN and CDR2 SYDVKM. This CDR3 region has 14 residues. The germline V and J ends were trimmed by 3 bases and 2 bases, with 8 bases remaining between them. The chain's CDR3 is CASSLGRRNQPQHF. The CDR3 DNA reads TGTGCCAGCAGTTTGGGCAGACGCAATCAGCCCCAGCATTTT.

The rearrangement links TRBV28 to TRBJ1-2; 7 nucleotides line up with TRBD1. Trimming took 7 bases from V and 1 from J; bases not matched to a gene: 3. CDR3 length equals 13 residues. Per the germline V gene, CDR1 is MDHEN and CDR2 is SYDVKM. CDR3 in DNA: TGTGCCAGCAAGGCAGGGGGTAACTATGGCTACACCTTC. It yields the protein CASKAGGNYGYTF.

The chain couples TRBV7-2 to TRBJ1-5; unclear D gene. V was cut by 4 bases and J by 3 bases, with 16 bases left in between. The CDR3 sequence is 16 residues long. Germline V lookup: CDR1 SGHTA, CDR2 FQGNSA. The DNA of the CDR3 is TGTGCCAGCAGCTCAATCGGGTCTTTGAACAATCAGCCCCAGCATTTT. Its protein product is CASSSIGSLNNQPQHF.

The chain has TRBV25-1 and TRBJ2-3; D not certain. CDR1 and CDR2 (germline): MGHDK, SYGVNS. V lost 0 bases, J lost 1 base, and 5 bases lay in between. The CDR3 is made up of 14 amino acids. The CDR3 DNA sequence: TGTGCCAGCAGTGAATACCGGGGCACAGATACGCAGTATTTT. Translation: CASSEYRGTDTQYF.

The chain joins TRBV10-3 to TRBJ1-4; maybe TRBD1 (6 bases). Germline assignment: CDR1 ENHRY and CDR2 SYGVKD. The CDR3 extends over 15 amino acids. Trimming pared 0 bases from V and 7 bases from J, leaving 12 bases between. CDR3 sequence reads: CAISESGGAGEKLFF. The CDR3 DNA sequence: TGTGCCATCAGTGAGTCGGGGGGGGCAGGTGAAAAACTGTTTTTT.

This chain uses TRBV28 with TRBJ2-2; D uncertain. The germline gives CDR1 MDHEN, CDR2 SYDVKM. V lost 9 bases and J lost 2, with 13 bases in between. CDR3 length equals 14 residues. DNA of the CDR3: TGTGCCAGTGTCTCACGAATCAACACCGGGGAGCTGTTTTTT. It codes for CASVSRINTGELFF.